The 17 T cell receptor beta chains reported below all come from one sample, sequenced in a study of long-term antiretroviral therapy in people with HIV. Running of the v3.0 immunoSEQ assay took place at survey level. Clones were read by immunoSEQ multiplex PCR, and TCRdb kept only the in-frame ones, dropping some. The table has approximately 3,300 clones, about 88% seen once; the top ten hold 4% to 5.5%. The sequencing used unsorted PBMCs, collected 0.3 years after starting antiretroviral therapy. These receptors originate from a woman in her forties or fifties with HIV.

The CDR3 DNA follows: TGTGCCAGCATCATGCCGGGACAGGGAATATACGAGCAGTACTTC. Its protein product is CASIMPGQGIYEQYF. This sequence joins TRBV7-9 and TRBJ2-7, with 9 nucleotides matching TRBD1. The V gene end was trimmed by 7 bases and the J gene end by 4 bases; junction bases not matched to a gene: 11. The CDR3 length is 15 residues. Germline loops: CDR1 SEHNR, CDR2 FQNEAQ (reference sequence).

The V call is TRBV6-1, the J call TRBJ1-1, with 7 bases aligning to TRBD1. The CDR3 is 13 residues long. With 4 bases clipped from V and 9 bases from J, the junction kept 8 bases outside the gene matches. Germline values: CDR1 MNHNS, CDR2 SASEGT. This CDR3 is CASSGSGTEKAFF. DNA of the CDR3: TGTGCCAGCAGTGGCTCCGGGACAGAAAAAGCTTTCTTT.

This chain connects TRBV5-1 to TRBJ2-3; TRBD2 matches 8 bases. Germline CDR1 and CDR2: SGHRS and YFSETQ. The V and J ends lost 2 bases and 2 bases, in that order; junction bases with no gene match: 4. The CDR3 spans 15 residues. CDR3 loop: CASSLAGAITDTQYF. DNA of the CDR3: TGCGCCAGCAGCTTAGCGGGGGCGATCACAGATACGCAGTATTTT.

For the CDR3, the DNA is TGTGCCAGCAGCCTGCGCAATGAGCAGTTCTTC. Protein sequence: CASSLRNEQFF. V gene TRBV2 combines with J gene TRBJ2-1; no clear D. Germline assignment: CDR1 SNHLY and CDR2 FYNNEI. The CDR3 is 11 residues long. Trimming cost V 6 bases and J 6 bases, with 6 bases left between them.

The chain carries TRBV21-1 and TRBJ1-2; the table names TRBD1, a call not compared with the DNA. TRBV21-1 is a recognized pseudogene. The CDR3 is made up of 14 amino acids. The CDR3 reads CASSPRWTGDGYTF. The CDR3, as DNA: TGTGCCAGCAGCCCACGGTGGACAGGGGATGGCTACACCTTC.

This sequence joins TRBV6-1 and TRBJ1-2; D is uncertain. The CDR3 is made up of 13 amino acids. Germline values: CDR1 MNHNS, CDR2 SASEGT. The V end was cut by 6 bases, the J end by 3 bases, with 11 bases between. The CDR3 protein is CASSPTEDYGYTF. The CDR3 DNA is TGTGCCAGCAGCCCGACTGAAGACTATGGCTACACCTTC.

The gene calls are TRBV30 and TRBJ1-6, with D perhaps TRBD1 (6 bases). Germline CDR1 is GTSNPN and CDR2 is SVGIG (reference sequence). The V gene lost 3 bases and the J gene lost 4 bases, with 16 bases spanning the gap. CDR3 length equals 16 residues. The CDR3 DNA follows: TGTGCCTGGAGCCCCCAAAGGGGGGGATATAATTCACCCCTCCACTTT. Amino acid sequence: CAWSPQRGGYNSPLHF.

J is TRBJ2-2 and V is TRBV5-4; 12 bases map to TRBD2. CDR1 and CDR2 (germline): SGHNT, YYREEE (reference sequence). This CDR3 contains 17 residues. V was pared by 4 bases and J by 0 bases, with 4 bases of the junction left unmatched. The CDR3: CASSMTSGGANTGELFF. The CDR3, as DNA: TGTGCCAGCAGCATGACTAGCGGGGGAGCGAACACCGGGGAGCTGTTTTTT.

The J gene is TRBJ1-1, the V gene TRBV7-2; perhaps TRBD1 as D (5 bases). Trimming stripped 1 base from V and 4 bases from J, with 7 bases between. Looked up from germline, CDR1 is SGHTA and CDR2 is FQGNSA. The CDR3 sequence is 13 residues long. CDR3 sequence reads: CASSLDRTTEAFF. For the CDR3, the DNA is TGTGCCAGCAGCTTAGACAGGACCACTGAAGCTTTCTTT.

The V call is TRBV9, the J call TRBJ1-2; D is unresolved. This CDR3 contains 11 residues. Germline V gives CDR1 SGDLS, CDR2 YYNGEE. The V end lost 7 bases, the J end lost 6 bases, and 10 bases lay between the germline ends. CDR3 region: CASVSVNGYTF. The CDR3 DNA reads as TGTGCCAGCGTCAGTGTTAATGGCTACACCTTC.

This clone is a singleton in its sample. This chain connects TRBV10-2 to TRBJ1-4, with D hard to call. Looked up from germline, CDR1 is WSHSY and CDR2 is SAAADI. Trimming took off 6 bases at V and 5 bases at J, with 13 bases between the two ends. This CDR3 has 14 amino acids. DNA of the CDR3: TGCGCCAGCAGCGTCCGGGAGTTCAATGAAAAACTGTTTTTT. Its protein product is CASSVREFNEKLFF.

A few counts support this clone. The chain recombines TRBV18 with TRBJ2-7; D is possibly TRBD1 or TRBD2 (7 bases each). CDR1 is KGHSH, CDR2 LQKENI, per germline. The CDR3 covers 15 residues. V was pared by 2 bases and J by 1 base, with 12 bases between. The CDR3 reads CASSPTQGGSYEQYF. The CDR3 DNA reads TGTGCCAGCTCACCAACCCAGGGGGGGTCCTACGAGCAGTACTTC.

This clone was seen once. V and J are TRBV5-1 and TRBJ1-1; TRBD1 might be the D (6 bases). Trimming shortened V by 4 bases and J by 6 bases, and 13 bases separated the two germline ends. Germline V CDR1 and CDR2: SGHRS, YFSETQ. This CDR3 spans 13 amino acids. The CDR3 sequence: CASSQQGIPEAFF. The DNA of the CDR3 is TGCGCCAGCAGCCAACAGGGTATCCCTGAAGCTTTCTTT.

The CDR3 sequence: CASSLKGNNSPLHF. The CDR3 DNA follows: TGTGCCAGCAGCTTAAAGGGGAATAATTCACCCCTCCACTTT. V gene TRBV7-3 combines with J gene TRBJ1-6; tentative D call: TRBD1 (5 bases). CDR1 is SGHTA and CDR2 is FQGTGA in the germline V gene. The CDR3 is 14 amino acids. Deletions cut 1 base from V and 5 bases from J, with 6 bases between.

The rearrangement joins TRBV9 to TRBJ2-2, with D perhaps TRBD1 (5 bases). V was pared by 4 bases and J by 2 bases, with 9 bases between. The CDR3 contains 14 residues. In germline, CDR1 is SGDLS, CDR2 YYNGEE. CDR3 coding DNA: TGTGCCAGCAGCTCTCAGGGAAACACCGGGGAGCTGTTTTTT. Translated, it gives CASSSQGNTGELFF.

The chain carries TRBV7-9 and TRBJ2-3, with 13 positions matching TRBD2. Germline V CDR1 and CDR2: SEHNR, FQNEAQ (reference sequence). The CDR3 contains 17 residues. After removal of 3 bases from V and 7 bases from J, the junction contained 10 bases not matched to a gene. Written as DNA, the CDR3 is TGTGCCAGCAGCTTGGGGACTAGCGGGGCCTCGGGAAATACGCAGTATTTT. Translation gives CASSLGTSGASGNTQYF.

A single count supports this clone. The chain carries TRBV5-1 and TRBJ1-1, with TRBD1 as a possible D gene (6 bases). This CDR3 is 16 amino acids long. V dropped 1 base and J dropped 5 bases, with 18 bases sitting between them. Germline V gene lookup returns CDR1 SGHRS and CDR2 YFSETQ. The CDR3 protein is CASSLNREKLGTEAFF. CDR3 in DNA: TGCGCCAGCAGCTTGAACAGGGAGAAATTAGGGACTGAAGCTTTCTTT.